These 23 T cell receptor beta chains were all obtained from the same sample, sequenced in a study of cytomegalovirus exposure and HLA in healthy donors. PCR involved 60 Vbeta and 13 Jbeta primers. Clones were sequenced by immunoSEQ multiplex PCR, and TCRdb holds only the in-frame ones, with some missing. This table has about 130,000 clones, approximately 84% appearing once. The sequenced sample consisted of PBMCs. The receptor set was obtained from a woman aged 40 to 50 in good health and CMV-seronegative.

The chain is built from TRBV19 and TRBJ1-2, with 9 bases fitting TRBD1. The CDR3 length is 16 residues. With 6 bases clipped from V and 2 bases from J, the junction kept 10 bases outside the gene matches. Per the germline V gene, CDR1 is LNHDA and CDR2 is SQIVND (reference sequence). CDR3 protein: CASSLHGQGLNYGYTF. CDR3 in DNA: TGTGCCAGTAGCCTGCACGGACAGGGGCTGAACTATGGCTACACCTTC.

This sequence joins TRBV7-9 and TRBJ2-3, with 12 nucleotides matching TRBD2. From germline, CDR1 is SEHNR and CDR2 FQNEAQ (reference sequence). This CDR3 is 17 amino acids long. Trimming at V came to 5 bases and at J to 3 bases, leaving 9 bases not matched to a gene. The CDR3 DNA reads as TGTGCCAGCAGCCGCTGGACTAGCGGGGTATTTACAGATACGCAGTATTTT. Amino acid sequence: CASSRWTSGVFTDTQYF.

The rearrangement links TRBV9 to TRBJ2-2; D unresolved. Germline assignment: CDR1 SGDLS and CDR2 YYNGEE. This CDR3 has 13 amino acids. Trimming took 2 bases from V and 7 from J, leaving 9 bases between them. As DNA, the CDR3 is TGTGCCAGCAGCGTTTACCAGATCGGGGAGCTGTTTTTT. Translation gives CASSVYQIGELFF.

The chain is built from TRBV5-4 and TRBJ2-7, with 9 nucleotides matching TRBD2. The germline CDR1 and CDR2 sequences are SGHNT and YYREEE (reference sequence). J gave up 0 bases and V 6 bases, and 1 base lay outside the gene matches. The CDR3 is made up of 13 amino acids. The CDR3 is CASTREGSYEQYF. The DNA of the CDR3 is TGTGCCAGCACGCGGGAGGGCTCCTACGAGCAGTACTTC.

V gene TRBV27 combines with J gene TRBJ2-1, with 11 bases matching TRBD2. The CDR3 totals 15 residues. Losses at the gene ends were 0 bases for V and 9 bases for J; bases not matched to a gene: 4. Germline V CDR1 and CDR2: MNHEY, SMNVEV (reference sequence). CDR3 amino acids: CASSLSVAGGAEQFF. Here the CDR3 DNA reads TGTGCCAGCAGTTTATCGGTAGCGGGAGGGGCTGAGCAGTTCTTC.

The rearrangement uses TRBV2 and TRBJ2-1, with a possible D match to TRBD1 (6 bases). V dropped 7 bases and J dropped 5 bases, with 15 bases sitting between them. This CDR3 has 14 amino acids. Germline V gene data show CDR1 as SNHLY and CDR2 as FYNNEI. The CDR3 sequence: CASTLKTGDNEQFF. The DNA for the CDR3 is TGTGCCAGCACCCTAAAGACAGGTGACAATGAGCAGTTCTTC.

The CDR3, as DNA: TGTGCCAGCAGAATGGGGGGAGGAAGAGGGTCCCTCCACTTT. Translated: CASRMGGGRGSLHF. The chain carries TRBV27 and TRBJ1-6, with TRBD1 as a possible D gene (5 bases). Trimming left V 6 bases short and J 14 bases short, with 20 bases between. The CDR3 spans 14 residues. The germline V gene encodes CDR1 MNHEY and CDR2 SMNVEV (reference sequence).

The chain links TRBV28 to TRBJ1-3, with D possibly matching TRBD1 (5 bases). Per germline, CDR1 MDHEN and CDR2 SYDVKM. V gave up 4 bases and J gave up 0 bases, with 7 bases separating them. The CDR3 runs 14 residues. The CDR3 region has the DNA TGTGCCAGCAGTTCGGGGGGCTCTGGAAACACCATATATTTT. The encoded protein is CASSSGGSGNTIYF.

The chain employs TRBV19 and TRBJ2-7; 7 positions agree with TRBD2. This CDR3 is built from 13 residues. Per the germline V gene, CDR1 is LNHDA and CDR2 is SQIVND (reference sequence). The junction had 3 bases not matched to a gene; V was cut back by 4 bases and J by 3 bases. For the CDR3, the DNA is TGTGCCAGTAGTACGTCTAGCGGCTACGAGCAGTACTTC. Translating it yields CASSTSSGYEQYF.

The chain is built from TRBV2 and TRBJ1-2, with D unclear. V gave up 4 bases and J gave up 0 bases, with 9 bases separating them. CDR3 length: 14 amino acids. Germline loops: CDR1 SNHLY, CDR2 FYNNEI. In nucleotides, the CDR3 is TGTGCCAGCAGTGTGTTGGCCCCTAACTATGGCTACACCTTC. Protein sequence: CASSVLAPNYGYTF.

This clone has only one observation. The rearrangement joins TRBV7-9 to TRBJ1-1; perhaps TRBD1 as D (5 bases). V was shortened by 2 bases and J by 0 bases, with 16 bases between the two germline ends. There are 17 residues in the CDR3. Germline V lookup: CDR1 SEHNR, CDR2 FQNEAQ (reference sequence). The CDR3: CASSLRSQGGMNTEAFF. The CDR3 nucleotides read TGTGCCAGCAGCTTACGCAGCCAGGGCGGGATGAACACTGAAGCTTTCTTT.

This chain joins TRBV13 and TRBJ1-1, with a weak D call TRBD1 (5 bases). This CDR3 has 15 amino acids. The germline V gene encodes CDR1 PRHDT and CDR2 FYEKMQ (reference sequence). The V end lost 5 bases, the J end lost 4 bases, and 17 bases lay between the germline ends. CDR3 amino acids: CASSEGRGVLTEAFF. In nucleotides, the CDR3 is TGTGCCAGCAGCGAAGGGAGGGGCGTTCTCACTGAAGCTTTCTTT.

The sample holds one count of this clone. The chain joins TRBV7-9 to TRBJ2-5, with 12 bases fitting TRBD2. The CDR3 has 17 residues. Trimming at V came to 5 bases and at J to 1 base, leaving 8 bases not matched to a gene. The germline V gene has CDR1 SEHNR and CDR2 FQNEAQ (reference sequence). The CDR3 region is CASSHRGTSGSQETQYF. DNA of the CDR3: TGTGCCAGCAGCCACAGGGGGACTAGCGGGTCCCAAGAGACCCAGTACTTC.

The gene calls are TRBV4-1 and TRBJ1-1; 7 nucleotides line up with TRBD1. The germline V gene has CDR1 MGHRA and CDR2 YSYEKL. The CDR3 is made up of 14 amino acids. Trimming at V came to 5 bases and at J to 1 base, leaving 4 bases not matched to a gene. CDR3 loop: CASSFGTENTEAFF. The CDR3, as DNA: TGCGCCAGCAGCTTTGGGACAGAGAACACTGAAGCTTTCTTT.

V is TRBV6-1 and J is TRBJ2-5; TRBD1 matches at 11 bases. The DNA end lines up better with TRBJ2-7; the J call may be wrong. CDR3 size: 14 residues. Germline values: CDR1 MNHNS, CDR2 SASEGT. Here the CDR3 reads CASSRTGGSYEQYF. The CDR3 DNA reads as TGTGCCAGCAGTAGGACAGGGGGCAGCTACGAGCAGTACTTC.

This chain joins TRBV5-4 and TRBJ2-2; the D gene is possibly TRBD2 (7 bases). This CDR3 is 16 amino acids long. The V end was cut by 3 bases, the J end by 4 bases, with 16 bases between. Germline loops: CDR1 SGHNT, CDR2 YYREEE (reference sequence). This CDR3 reads CASSSGGLIGTGELFF. The CDR3 coding sequence is TGTGCCAGCAGCTCCGGGGGGCTAATCGGCACCGGGGAGCTGTTTTTT. Full variable domain (outside the CDR3, taken from reference TRBV5-4 and TRBJ2-2): ETGVTQSPTHLIKTRGQQVTLRCSSQSGHNTVSWYQQALGQGPQFIFQYYREEENGRGNFPPRFSGLQFPNYSSELNVNALELDDSALYLCASSSGGLIGTGELFFGEGSRLTVL.

This rearrangement joins TRBV6-1 to TRBJ1-2; D unresolved. This CDR3 comprises 11 residues. Germline CDR1 is MNHNS and CDR2 is SASEGT. The germline V and J ends were trimmed by 6 bases and 3 bases, with 5 bases remaining between them. The DNA of the CDR3 is TGTGCCAGCAGCCCTCACTATGGCTACACCTTC. Protein: CASSPHYGYTF.

The chain is built from TRBV5-4 and TRBJ1-4; D is unresolved. From germline, CDR1 is SGHNT and CDR2 YYREEE (reference sequence). CDR3 length: 13 residues. The CDR3 here is CGTKRENNEKLFF. The CDR3 DNA reads TGTGGAACCAAGCGGGAAAATAATGAAAAACTGTTTTTT. Full variable domain (rest looked up from reference TRBV5-4 and TRBJ1-4): ETGVTQSPTHLIKTRGQQVTLRCSSQSGHNTVSWYQQALGQGPQFIFQYYREEENGRGNFPPRFSGLQFPNYSSELNVNALELDDSALYLCGTKRENNEKLFFGSGTQLSVL.

The chain is built from TRBV28 and TRBJ1-2; D uncertain. Trimming removed 3 bases from V and 2 bases from J, with 7 bases in between. CDR1 is MDHEN, CDR2 SYDVKM, per germline. The CDR3 totals 13 residues. CDR3 sequence reads: CASSFSANYGYTF. The CDR3 DNA reads as TGTGCCAGCAGTTTTTCAGCGAACTATGGCTACACCTTC.

V gene TRBV14 combines with J gene TRBJ2-3, with TRBD2 as a possible D gene (6 bases). CDR3 length: 17 amino acids. The ends were cut back, 0 bases at V and 1 base at J, with 14 bases in the middle. Germline V gene data show CDR1 as SGHDN and CDR2 as FVKESK. The CDR3 protein is CASSQDLRDWRTDTQYF. CDR3 sequence (DNA): TGTGCCAGCAGCCAAGATCTTCGGGACTGGCGCACAGATACGCAGTATTTT.

The genes are TRBV18 and TRBJ1-2; no firm D call. This CDR3 spans 12 amino acids. CDR1 is KGHSH, CDR2 LQKENI, per germline. Trimming removed 5 bases from V and 7 bases from J, with 11 bases in between. The CDR3, as DNA: TGTGCCAGCTCAGACACGTCCTTTGGCTACACCTTC. It encodes CASSDTSFGYTF.

In this sample, this clone turned up once. The chain recombines TRBV29-1 with TRBJ2-5; D is undetermined. This CDR3 comprises 13 residues. Germline V CDR1 and CDR2: SQVTM, ANQGSEA. V was trimmed by 3 bases and J by 3 bases, leaving 11 bases between them. The CDR3 sequence is CSVEVTVEETQYF. CDR3 nucleotide sequence: TGCAGCGTTGAGGTAACAGTAGAAGAGACCCAGTACTTC.

The gene calls are TRBV9 and TRBJ2-2; TRBD1 matches 9 bases. The CDR3 loop spans 13 amino acids. Trimming cost V 5 bases and J 10 bases; bases outside gene matches: 6. Germline CDR1 SGDLS, CDR2 YYNGEE. The CDR3 DNA reads TGTGCCAGCAGTCGGACAGGGGATACGGAGCTGTTTTTT. It encodes CASSRTGDTELFF. Full variable domain (rest looked up from reference TRBV9 and TRBJ2-2): DSGVTQTPKHLITATGQRVTLRCSPRSGDLSVYWYQQSLDQGLQFLIQYYNGEERAKGNILERFSAQQFPDLHSELNLSSLELGDSALYFCASSRTGDTELFFGEGSRLTVL.